These T cell receptor beta chains were read from a single sample in a study of T-cell reconstitution after alpha-beta-depleted transplantation in children. TCRdb re-derived calls from the PCR reads in MiXCR, one entry per CDR3 protein. The repertoire consists of about 610,000 distinct CDR3 sequences, with 20% to 30% occurring once and the leading ten covering less than 40%. This specimen was PBMCs, taken before TCRalphabeta/CD19-depleted stem cell transplant. All receptors come from a boy under three years old with Wiskott-Aldrich syndrome, due to receive a stem cell transplant. CDR3s leave out the opening cysteine and the closing phenylalanine or tryptophan. Each record gives: V gene, J gene, CDR3 protein.

>TRBV24-1|TRBJ2-1
ATSSSGRLGSYNEQF
>TRBV10-3|TRBJ2-7
AIGSGRSDEQY
>TRBV5-1|TRBJ2-5
ASSLDRLAGGGETQY
>TRBV5-5|TRBJ2-3
ASSLQATQRDTQY
>TRBV5-1|TRBJ2-7
ASSIEGQTPEQY
>TRBV9|TRBJ2-7
ASSVNPREGYEQY
>TRBV5-1|TRBJ2-5
ASSSAGYQETQY
>TRBV5-6|TRBJ1-1
ASSTHTGDTEAF
>TRBV7-9|TRBJ2-1
ASSFAETSYNEQF
>TRBV20-1|TRBJ1-1
SAYQGALPEAF
>TRBV29-1|TRBJ2-2
SVEDRGPDGELF
>TRBV18|TRBJ1-2
ASSPSDRGHGYT
>TRBV7-9|TRBJ1-5
ASSRQVPLANQPQH
>TRBV6-1|TRBJ1-6
ASSDLNYDRYNSPLH
>TRBV4-2|TRBJ1-3
ASSQVGRSAFGHTIY
>TRBV20-1|TRBJ2-4
SATRLDLAKNIQY
>TRBV20-1|TRBJ2-7
SASEASGRYEQY
>TRBV27|TRBJ2-7
ASRDYSKTYEQY
>TRBV5-1|TRBJ2-7
ASSPGLAGGPNEQY
>TRBV7-9|TRBJ2-1
ASSFTRPGQGEQF
>TRBV10-3|TRBJ2-1
AISEPAGANEQF
>TRBV12-3/TRBV12-4|TRBJ2-2
ASSLVATLNTGELF
>TRBV3-1|TRBJ1-1
ASSQLSGGMNTEAF
>TRBV29-1|TRBJ1-1
SVDRTGNTEAF
>TRBV5-1|TRBJ2-7
ASSLAINSYEQY
>TRBV10-3|TRBJ2-1
AISAEAGSYNEQF
>TRBV27|TRBJ2-7
ASARVGPYEQY
>TRBV28|TRBJ2-2
ASSFPPSGTTIGELF
>TRBV28|TRBJ1-5
ASRKTGLGNQPQH
>TRBV7-2|TRBJ2-7
ASSSDRVMVEQY
>TRBV7-2|TRBJ2-3
ASRALAKDTQY
>TRBV5-1|TRBJ2-3
ASSLRDSHSVTQY
>TRBV20-1|TRBJ1-1
SAGGRYTEAF
>TRBV6-1|TRBJ2-7
ASSEALTRTSEINYEQY
>TRBV7-8|TRBJ2-5
ASSLARWGRREETQY
>TRBV5-1|TRBJ2-7
ASSSPGLAGDEQY
>TRBV9|TRBJ2-1
ASSVAGTYNEQF
>TRBV10-2|TRBJ1-1
ASREGEPEAF
>TRBV2|TRBJ1-1
ASRYRTENTEAF
>TRBV3-1|TRBJ1-2
ASSQGQTGT
>TRBV24-1|TRBJ2-5
ATSDFPGLAGAKETQY
>TRBV29-1|TRBJ1-4
SVEVWGGEKLF
>TRBV3-1|TRBJ2-5
ASSHSGETQY
>TRBV20-1|TRBJ2-7
SAIRTGAYEQY
>TRBV12-3/TRBV12-4|TRBJ2-4
ASSSRDGSKNIQY
>TRBV25-1|TRBJ2-1
ASSEYSGANYNEQF
>TRBV20-1|TRBJ2-1
SARDPGTSAGEQF
>TRBV12-3/TRBV12-4|TRBJ2-7
ASSLTSGSAYEQY
>TRBV27|TRBJ2-7
ASSLWGTGGYEQY
>TRBV9|TRBJ2-2
ASSVALGTGDTGELF
>TRBV5-1|TRBJ2-2
ASSLGRENTGELF
>TRBV20-1|TRBJ2-1
STGGMG
>TRBV20-1|TRBJ2-7
SARDQLAGDEQY
>TRBV20-1|TRBJ2-7
SLEVAGGRREQY
>TRBV5-1|TRBJ1-6
ASSLAEGSYNSPLH
>TRBV20-1|TRBJ1-2
SARDGGDGYT
>TRBV12-3/TRBV12-4|TRBJ2-7
ASSPEGQGPYEQY
>TRBV12-3/TRBV12-4|TRBJ2-7
ASSGDRGLYEQY
>TRBV28|TRBJ2-3
ASSWGRALTDTQY
>TRBV3-1|TRBJ2-1
ASSFHSAPGLAFINEQF